A selection of T cell receptor beta chains follows, all from one sample in a study of blood T cells in healthy people across ages. TCRdb re-called the 5' RACE reads with MiXCR, one entry per CDR3 protein. The sample lists around 320,000 distinct CDR3 sequences, 27% occurring once. The material sequenced was blood. These receptors originate from a woman in her 70s in good health. The CDR3 runs from the conserved cysteine through the conserved F or W. Each record gives: J gene, V gene, CDR3 protein.

J gene: NA
V gene: TRBV18
CDR3 protein: CASSPLVENEQFF

J gene: TRBJ2-7
V gene: TRBV7-2
CDR3 protein: CASSSDRSSYEQYF

J gene: TRBJ2-1
V gene: TRBV7-3
CDR3 protein: CASSATGGYEQFF

J gene: TRBJ1-4
V gene: TRBV12-5
CDR3 protein: CASGLGETTNEKLFF

J gene: TRBJ2-5
V gene: TRBV5-1
CDR3 protein: CASSPGTVQETQYF

J gene: TRBJ2-1
V gene: TRBV7-2
CDR3 protein: CVSSFPPGGKGNEQFF

J gene: NA
V gene: TRBV24-1
CDR3 protein: CATSEPTGTSGSLHEQFF

J gene: TRBJ2-1
V gene: TRBV7-2
CDR3 protein: CASTSILEGRSKVQFF

J gene: TRBJ1-1
V gene: TRBV27
CDR3 protein: CASSSGRWNTEAFF

J gene: TRBJ2-7
V gene: TRBV28
CDR3 protein: CASSINGGDSYEQYF

J gene: TRBJ2-1
V gene: TRBV20-1
CDR3 protein: CSALKREGRSEQFF

J gene: TRBJ2-3
V gene: TRBV20-1
CDR3 protein: CSASLAGGHTDTQYF

J gene: TRBJ2-5
V gene: TRBV27
CDR3 protein: CASIRVVQETQYF

J gene: TRBJ1-2
V gene: TRBV6-2/TRBV6-3
CDR3 protein: CASSYFANYGYTF

J gene: TRBJ2-1
V gene: TRBV3-1
CDR3 protein: CASSQDWASHPNEQFF

J gene: TRBJ1-2
V gene: TRBV28
CDR3 protein: CASSGQGYGYTF

J gene: TRBJ2-3
V gene: TRBV29-1
CDR3 protein: CSVRGLTDTQYF

J gene: TRBJ2-5
V gene: TRBV7-3
CDR3 protein: CASSLQGAAVETQYF

J gene: TRBJ2-1
V gene: TRBV11-2
CDR3 protein: CAVSLTSGINNEQFF

J gene: TRBJ2-5
V gene: TRBV5-1
CDR3 protein: CASSLGTGQGYGETQYF

J gene: TRBJ1-2
V gene: TRBV6-2/TRBV6-3
CDR3 protein: CASSYGLFYGYTF

J gene: TRBJ1-1
V gene: TRBV6-5
CDR3 protein: CASSYRLLQGYTEAFF

J gene: TRBJ2-1
V gene: TRBV20-1
CDR3 protein: CSPSVRSSYNEQFF

J gene: TRBJ1-2
V gene: TRBV28
CDR3 protein: CASSVGQSGGYGYTF

J gene: TRBJ2-1
V gene: TRBV7-2
CDR3 protein: CASSLASGGTGIYNEQFF

J gene: TRBJ2-5
V gene: TRBV28
CDR3 protein: CASSLIGGGETQYF

J gene: TRBJ2-7
V gene: TRBV20-1
CDR3 protein: CSAVAGNADYEQYF

J gene: TRBJ2-3
V gene: TRBV7-2
CDR3 protein: CASSPRWRNTDTQYF

J gene: TRBJ1-1
V gene: TRBV12-3/TRBV12-4
CDR3 protein: CASTTLGQRTNTEAFF

J gene: TRBJ2-1
V gene: TRBV5-8
CDR3 protein: CASSFQVRHTMDEQFF

J gene: TRBJ1-4
V gene: TRBV20-1
CDR3 protein: CSATWTGEGEKLFF

J gene: TRBJ2-1
V gene: TRBV20-1
CDR3 protein: CSGSRSGANNEQFF